Each of the 25 T cell receptor beta chains below was sequenced from the same sample in a study of shared clonotypes between healthy human individuals. This table comes from immunoSEQ multiplex PCR, and its TCRdb copy is limited to in-frame clones, with some not included. The repertoire holds about 2.4 million clones, over 85% seen once, with more than 0.35% in the top ten. The sequencing input was naive CD4+ T cells from PBMCs. Specified subset: CD45RA+ positively selected. These receptors were collected from a man between 18 and 35 years old in good health. Some clones in this sample may be carry-over from other donors' samples.

V and J are TRBV4-2 and TRBJ1-2; D is unclear. CDR3 length: 14 residues. The germline V gene has CDR1 LGHNA and CDR2 YNFKEQ. Trimming stripped 1 base from V and 8 bases from J, with 14 bases between. CDR3 sequence (DNA): TGTGCCAGCAGCCAAGCCGAGGCGGCCTACGGCTACACCTTC. Amino acid sequence: CASSQAEAAYGYTF.

As concerns this clone: At the DNA level, this CDR3 is encoded by other sequences in the same sample as well. The chain links TRBV5-1 to TRBJ1-2; a weak D match, TRBD1 (6 bases). Trimming removed 0 bases at V and 6 bases at J, with 9 bases between. The germline CDR1 and CDR2 sequences are SGHRS and YFSETQ. This CDR3 has 13 amino acids. CDR3 bases: TGCGCCAGCAGCTTGGGCCAGGGGAATGGCTACACCTTC. Residues: CASSLGQGNGYTF.

This rearrangement joins TRBV7-3 to TRBJ2-4; possibly TRBD2 for D (5 bases). Germline assignment: CDR1 SGHTA and CDR2 FQGTGA. V shed 4 bases and J shed 6 bases, with 19 bases lying between them. The CDR3 totals 16 residues. The CDR3 protein is CASSSLADSDPNIQYF. The CDR3 nucleotides are TGTGCCAGCAGCTCCCTGGCGGACTCCGACCCAAACATTCAGTACTTC.

V and J are TRBV6-6 and TRBJ2-3; 9 bases match TRBD2. The germline gives CDR1 MNHNY, CDR2 SVGAGI (reference sequence). The junction had 2 bases not matched to a gene; V was cut back by 2 bases and J by 2 bases. There are 15 residues in the CDR3. In DNA, the CDR3 is TGTGCCAGCAGTTACGCTAGCGGGAACACAGATACGCAGTATTTT. The encoded protein is CASSYASGNTDTQYF.

This chain uses TRBV6-1 with TRBJ2-3, with D maybe TRBD2 (6 bases). V was trimmed by 2 bases and J by 4 bases, leaving 16 bases between them. Germline CDR1 is MNHNS and CDR2 is SASEGT. CDR3 length equals 16 residues. The CDR3: CASSEWGGDLADTQYF. CDR3 coding DNA: TGTGCCAGCAGTGAATGGGGCGGGGATCTGGCAGATACGCAGTATTTT.

The chain is built from TRBV5-6 and TRBJ2-3; 8 bases are shared with TRBD2. J gave up 8 bases and V 3 bases, and 8 bases lay outside the gene matches. The CDR3 contains 14 residues. Per the germline V gene, CDR1 is SGHDT and CDR2 is YYEEEE. The CDR3 DNA reads as TGTGCCAGCAGCTCCCTGGCGGGGGGCGGTACGCAGTATTTT. Its protein is CASSSLAGGGTQYF.

V gene TRBV7-9 combines with J gene TRBJ2-7; D is unresolved. The CDR3 is 14 amino acids. Germline V gene data show CDR1 as SEHNR and CDR2 as FQNEAQ (reference sequence). V was clipped by 1 base and J by 2 bases, with 9 bases between them. The CDR3 DNA reads TGTGCCAGCAGCTTAGTAGCCGGAGCCTACGAGCAGTACTTC. This sequence encodes CASSLVAGAYEQYF.

This chain joins TRBV27 and TRBJ1-4, with unresolved D. The CDR3 is 15 residues long. V shed 8 bases and J shed 8 bases, with 21 bases lying between them. Germline V gene lookup returns CDR1 MNHEY and CDR2 SMNVEV (reference sequence). DNA of the CDR3: TGTGCCAGCTCTGCCCCGGGAAAACCTCGGGAAAAACTGTTTTTT. Translation gives CASSAPGKPREKLFF.

Notes on this clone: At the DNA level, this CDR3 is encoded by other sequences in the same sample as well. The chain has TRBV11-2 and TRBJ1-5; D not resolved. The CDR3 sequence is 13 residues long. V lost 1 base and J 0 bases, leaving 1 base between the germline ends. CDR1 and CDR2 (germline): SGHAT, FQNNGV. The CDR3 bases are TGTGCCAGCAGCTTAGTTAGCAATCAGCCCCAGCATTTT. Protein product: CASSLVSNQPQHF.

V gene TRBV28 combines with J gene TRBJ2-5; 13 positions match TRBD2. CDR1 MDHEN and CDR2 SYDVKM come from the germline V gene. The CDR3 has 17 amino acids. The ends lost 3 bases at V and 5 bases at J; junction bases unmatched: 9. This chain's CDR3 is CASSLYRTSGSRETQYF. The CDR3 nucleotides are TGTGCCAGCAGTTTGTATCGGACTAGCGGGAGTCGTGAGACCCAGTACTTC.

The rearrangement links TRBV7-3 to TRBJ2-1; 7 nucleotides line up with TRBD2. The V gene's germline CDR1 is SGHTA and CDR2 FQGTGA. Trimming cost V 1 base and J 1 base; bases outside gene matches: 4. The CDR3 consists of 16 residues. The CDR3 nucleotides read TGTGCCAGCAGCTTAATGAGCGGGGTTTCCTACAATGAGCAGTTCTTC. Translation: CASSLMSGVSYNEQFF.

The chain links TRBV9 to TRBJ2-2; no definite D call. The V gene's germline CDR1 is SGDLS and CDR2 YYNGEE. Trimming pared 4 bases from V and 8 bases from J, leaving 15 bases between. The CDR3 consists of 14 residues. The CDR3 DNA follows: TGTGCCAGCAGCCCACGTACAGCCCGGGGGGAGCTGTTTTTT. It specifies CASSPRTARGELFF.

This chain links TRBV7-6 with TRBJ2-3, with D unclear. Germline V gives CDR1 SGHVS, CDR2 FNYEAQ. There are 12 residues in the CDR3. V was clipped by 4 bases and J by 2 bases, with 4 bases between them. Here the CDR3 reads CASSSTTDTQYF. The CDR3 nucleotides are TGTGCCAGCAGCTCAACCACAGATACGCAGTATTTT.

V usage is TRBV19 and J usage is TRBJ2-1, with a possible D match to TRBD1 (6 bases). The length of the CDR3 is 15 residues. V was trimmed by 3 bases and J by 6 bases, leaving 15 bases between them. Germline V gives CDR1 LNHDA, CDR2 SQIVND (reference sequence). The CDR3 here is CASSIQITGFNEQFF. The CDR3 coding sequence is TGTGCCAGTAGTATTCAAATAACAGGGTTCAATGAGCAGTTCTTC.

Remarks on this clone: The same CDR3 also results from other DNA sequences found in this sample. V gene TRBV7-2 combines with J gene TRBJ1-5; 7 bases are shared with TRBD1. V lost 6 bases to trimming and J lost 4 bases; unmatched junction nucleotides: 6. The CDR3 spans 14 residues. Germline values: CDR1 SGHTA, CDR2 FQGNSA. The DNA of the CDR3 is TGTGCCAGCAGTCAAACAGGGGTAAATCAGCCCCAGCATTTT. Translated, it gives CASSQTGVNQPQHF.

In DNA form, the CDR3 reads TGCGCCAGCATTTTAGATTCGGGAACAGGGGATAGATCTAACTATGGCTACACCTTC. Translated: CASILDSGTGDRSNYGYTF. The genes are TRBV10-1 and TRBJ1-2, with TRBD1 identical over 7 bases. Germline CDR1 is WNHNN and CDR2 is SYGVQD (reference sequence). The CDR3 covers 19 residues. J lost 0 bases, V lost 7 bases, and 20 bases had no gene match.

CDR3 coding DNA: TGTGCCAGCCTCCAAAGGGCGACCACCGGACTGTTTTTT. The encoded protein is CASLQRATTGLFF. The chain employs TRBV6-6 and TRBJ1-4; no firm D call. CDR1 and CDR2 (germline): MNHNY, SVGAGI (reference sequence). Trimming shortened V by 8 bases and J by 13 bases, and 20 bases separated the two germline ends. The CDR3 runs 13 residues.

The chain recombines TRBV10-2 with TRBJ1-2; D might be TRBD1 (5 bases). This CDR3 comprises 13 residues. Germline V gives CDR1 WSHSY, CDR2 SAAADI. Trimming removed 8 bases at V and 3 bases at J, with 13 bases between. CDR3 nucleotide sequence: TGCGCCAGCGCTCAGCAGGGAGACTATGGCTACACCTTC. It is translated as CASAQQGDYGYTF.

This chain uses TRBV29-1 with TRBJ2-1, with no clear D. Germline V gene lookup returns CDR1 SQVTM and CDR2 ANQGSEA. V lost 0 bases and J 0 bases, leaving 12 bases between the germline ends. The length of the CDR3 is 16 residues. The DNA of the CDR3 is TGCAGCGTTGAAGATCCGAGGAGACCCTCCTACAATGAGCAGTTCTTC. Protein product: CSVEDPRRPSYNEQFF.

The rearrangement uses TRBV6-1 and TRBJ1-1; D is perhaps TRBD1 (5 bases). Germline V CDR1 and CDR2: MNHNS, SASEGT. The length of the CDR3 is 15 residues. V was cut by 1 base and J by 1 base, with 10 bases left in between. The CDR3: CASSEDGGKNTEAFF. In nucleotides, the CDR3 is TGTGCCAGCAGTGAAGATGGGGGGAAGAACACTGAAGCTTTCTTT.

Concerning this clone itself: Different DNA sequences within this sample yield the same CDR3. The chain combines TRBV9 with TRBJ1-2, with D uncertain. Germline CDR1 is SGDLS and CDR2 is YYNGEE. With 0 bases removed from V and 2 bases from J, the gap between germline ends came to 5 bases. CDR3 length: 13 residues. The CDR3 loop reads CASSVGGNYGYTF. The DNA of the CDR3 is TGTGCCAGCAGCGTAGGGGGAAACTATGGCTACACCTTC. Using reference TRBV9 and TRBJ1-2 for the parts outside the CDR3, the full variable domain is DSGVTQTPKHLITATGQRVTLRCSPRSGDLSVYWYQQSLDQGLQFLIQYYNGEERAKGNILERFSAQQFPDLHSELNLSSLELGDSALYFCASSVGGNYGYTFGSGTRLTVV.

V gene TRBV2 combines with J gene TRBJ2-1, with 9 bases aligning to TRBD2. V was clipped by 5 bases and J by 3 bases; unmatched bases: 8. The CDR3 is 16 amino acids. The germline V gene has CDR1 SNHLY and CDR2 FYNNEI. CDR3 nucleotide sequence: TGTGCCAGCAGTCTGGAGGTAGCGGGAGTCTACAATGAGCAGTTCTTC. Amino acid sequence: CASSLEVAGVYNEQFF.

The rearrangement links TRBV6-5 to TRBJ2-7; 9 bases align to TRBD2. The CDR3 is 15 residues long. Trimming at V came to 6 bases and at J to 2 bases, leaving 8 bases not matched to a gene. Germline loops: CDR1 MNHEY, CDR2 SVGAGI. The CDR3 reads CASRATSGNTYEQYF. The CDR3 DNA is TGTGCCAGCAGAGCGACTAGCGGCAACACCTACGAGCAGTACTTC.

The genes are TRBV30 and TRBJ1-1; D remains ambiguous. CDR3 size: 15 residues. The germline V gene has CDR1 GTSNPN and CDR2 SVGIG (reference sequence). V lost 0 bases and J lost 1, with 12 bases in between. CDR3 amino acids: CAWSVSIRSNTEAFF. CDR3 sequence (DNA): TGTGCCTGGAGTGTGTCTATTAGGTCGAACACTGAAGCTTTCTTT. Based on the CDR3 plus reference TRBV30 and TRBJ1-1, the full variable domain is SQTIHQWPATLVQPVGSPLSLECTVEGTSNPNLYWYRQAAGRGLQLLFYSVGIGQISSEVPQNLSASRPQDRQFILSSKKLLLSDSGFYLCAWSVSIRSNTEAFFGQGTRLTVV.

This clone is a singleton in its sample. This sequence joins TRBV11-3 and TRBJ1-1; D uncertain. CDR3 size: 14 residues. Per germline, CDR1 SGHNT and CDR2 YENEEA. The V and J ends lost 3 bases and 6 bases respectively, with 14 bases between them. The CDR3 here is CASSFDGGSAEAFF. The CDR3 bases are TGTGCCAGCAGCTTTGATGGAGGGAGCGCTGAAGCTTTCTTT.